This TCR beta chain was retrieved from a study of T-cell reconstitution after alpha-beta-depleted transplantation in children (dated by TCRdb to 2016 to 2017). General notes on the study: Using TCR repertoire profiling, the study quantitatively followed how T-cell immune reconstitution unfolded in children after TCRalphabeta/CD19-depleted allogeneic hematopoietic cell transplantation. Study-wide findings and limitations: Apparently early alphabetaT-cell count recovery about two months after transplant reportedly relied on only several hundred rapidly expanded clones derived from non-depleted graft cells. Hyperexpanded clone frequencies declined over subsequent months; after one year, T-cell counts and TCRbeta diversity were mostly attributed to newly produced T cells. In some patients, the high TCRbeta diversity seen at day 60 was put down to recipient T cells and intrathymic progenitors that had survived conditioning.

As regards this clonotype: Its antigen is unknown. No base qualities exist here, and no much larger clone lies one base off it.

Reading the label with the study, this specimen's treatment or condition is: allogeneic hematopoietic cell transplantation with graft depleted of TCRalphabeta T cells and CD19 B cells. Transplant recipients were children who received TCRalphabeta/CD19-depleted allogeneic hematopoietic cell grafts. Preparation of the library involved PCR. This sample was sequenced with an Illumina HiSeq 2500. To normalize quantification of the TCRbeta repertoire, the TCR libraries were built with molecular barcoding that relied on unique molecular identifiers. Starting from the raw public reads, TCRdb applied fastp trimming at Q25, assembled clones with MiXCR and retained in-frame beta chains. Every CDR3 protein is listed once, alongside the most common genes and DNA of its rows. This sample gives about 250,000 distinct CDR3 sequences in total; under 30% of them show up just once. 4.5% to 5.5% of the sample is in the top ten clones.

Here the sequenced sample was PBMCs, mostly from graft donor cells, taken 360 days after TCRalphabeta/CD19-depleted stem cell transplant. This sequence was found in a female patient aged 2-15 years who had a stem cell transplant for congenital amegakaryocytic thrombocytopenia, so the T cells may come from the graft donor.

Here the CDR3 is given as CASSLQGVVGTDTQYF. The DNA is TGTGCCAGCTCACTACAAGGGGTGGTAGGCACAGATACGCAGTATTTT. The V and J genes are TRBV18 and TRBJ2-3; the best D guess is TRBD1, with 5 bases matching. The junction carries 15 bases between V and J, which are trimmed by 4 bases and 1 base respectively. The CDR3 has 16 amino acids, counting the end cysteine and phenylalanine. Only CDR3 DNA remains: 48 bases, in frame from the first base. The CDR1 and CDR2 encoded by the germline V gene are KGHSH and LQKENI.